This T cell receptor beta chain was sequenced during a study of T cell responses to AZD1222 COVID-19 vaccine. Notes on the study in general: There were mostly white British donors and more females than males, and clonal diversity was possibly underestimated.

Data came from immunoSEQ multiplex PCR; TCRdb stores just in-frame clones and leaves some out. The data show about 140,000 clones, around 90% seen once. As regards this clone: What it binds is not known.

Trimming at V came to 4 bases and at J to 9 bases, leaving 10 bases not matched to a gene. Germline CDR1 and CDR2: SGHKS and YYEKEE (reference sequence). There are 15 residues in the CDR3. The sequence was obtained from an adult in good health. The rearrangement links TRBV5-5 to TRBJ1-6; 7 bases match TRBD1. Sequences were derived from peripheral blood, sampled on day 0 of AZD1222 vaccination. The CDR3 coding sequence is TGTGCCAGCAGCCGTGGCAGGGGGAGTGGTTCACCCCTCCACTTT. It yields the protein CASSRGRGSGSPLHF.